Only a few counts were recorded for the clone carrying this TCR beta chain. This specimen comes from a study of patients and donors after allogeneic stem cell transplantation. The trim removed 6 bases at V and 7 bases at J, leaving 12 bases unmatched. The CDR3 has 15 amino acids. CDR1 and CDR2 from the germline V gene are MNHNS and SASEGT. TCRdb reprocessed the RT-PCR reads with MiXCR, giving one entry per CDR3 protein. The sample includes 200,000 to 250,000 distinct CDR3 sequences, roughly an eighth of them seen just once. The V and J genes are TRBV6-1 and TRBJ1-2, with 9 bases lining up with TRBD1. This receptor was taken from a human donor who was either an allogeneic HSCT recipient or a stem cell or donor lymphocyte infusion donor (not recorded which). It is not recorded whose cells these are; they may come from a transplant donor. The sequenced sample consisted of blood, either unsorted or a sorted T cell fraction (not recorded which). The CDR3 DNA sequence: TGTGCCAGCAGCTATGCTCCGGGACAGGGAGGTGGCTACACCTTC. It specifies CASSYAPGQGGGYTF.